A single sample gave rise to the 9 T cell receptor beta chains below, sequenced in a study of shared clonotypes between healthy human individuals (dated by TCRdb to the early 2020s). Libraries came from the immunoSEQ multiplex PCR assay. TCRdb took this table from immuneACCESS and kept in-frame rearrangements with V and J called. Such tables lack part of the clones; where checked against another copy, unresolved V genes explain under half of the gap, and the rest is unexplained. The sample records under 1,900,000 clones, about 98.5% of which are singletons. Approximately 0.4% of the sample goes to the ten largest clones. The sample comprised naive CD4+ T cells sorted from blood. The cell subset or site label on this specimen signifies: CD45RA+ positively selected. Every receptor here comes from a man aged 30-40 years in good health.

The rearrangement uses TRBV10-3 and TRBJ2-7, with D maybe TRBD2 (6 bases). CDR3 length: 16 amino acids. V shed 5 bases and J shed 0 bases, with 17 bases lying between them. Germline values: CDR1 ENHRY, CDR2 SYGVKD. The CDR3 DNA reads TGTGCCATCAGTAACTACTCGCGGGGAGACTCCTACGAGCAGTACTTC. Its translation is CAISNYSRGDSYEQYF.

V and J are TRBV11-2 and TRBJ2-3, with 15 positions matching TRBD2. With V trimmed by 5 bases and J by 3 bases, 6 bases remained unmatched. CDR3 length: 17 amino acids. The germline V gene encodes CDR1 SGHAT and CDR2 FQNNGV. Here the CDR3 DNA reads TGTGCCAGCAGCAAAGGGACTAGCGGGAGGCTGACAGATACGCAGTATTTT. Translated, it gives CASSKGTSGRLTDTQYF.

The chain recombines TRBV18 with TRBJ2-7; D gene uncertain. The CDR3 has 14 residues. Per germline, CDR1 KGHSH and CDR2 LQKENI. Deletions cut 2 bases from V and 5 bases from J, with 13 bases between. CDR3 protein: CASSPELGSHEQYF. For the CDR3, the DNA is TGTGCCAGCTCACCAGAGTTGGGATCCCACGAGCAGTACTTC.

As DNA, the CDR3 is TGCGCCAGCAGCTTCGAGGCAGGGGGTCCCTACGAGCAGTACTTC. Residues: CASSFEAGGPYEQYF. The chain employs TRBV5-1 and TRBJ2-7; 7 bases match TRBD1. V was clipped by 2 bases and J by 2 bases; unmatched bases: 7. The CDR3 loop spans 15 amino acids. Per the germline V gene, CDR1 is SGHRS and CDR2 is YFSETQ. Drawing the rest from reference TRBV5-1 and TRBJ2-7, the complete variable domain is KAGVTQTPRYLIKTRGQQVTLSCSPISGHRSVSWYQQTPGQGLQFLFEYFSETQRNKGNFPGRFSGRQFSNSRSEMNVSTLELGDSALYLCASSFEAGGPYEQYFGPGTRLTVT.

The CDR3 nucleotides are TGTGCCGGCGGGACAGGGGGCCGGAACACCGGGGAGCTGTTTTTT. It is translated as CAGGTGGRNTGELFF. The chain carries TRBV21-1 and TRBJ2-2; no DNA check was done on the table's D call, TRBD1. TRBV21-1 is labeled a pseudogene. The CDR3 is made up of 15 amino acids.

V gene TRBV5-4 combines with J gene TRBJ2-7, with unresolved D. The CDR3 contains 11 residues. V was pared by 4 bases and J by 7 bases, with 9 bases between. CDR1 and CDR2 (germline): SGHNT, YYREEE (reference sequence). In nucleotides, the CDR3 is TGTGCCAGCAGCAAGCTAGGAGAGCAGTACTTC. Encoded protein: CASSKLGEQYF. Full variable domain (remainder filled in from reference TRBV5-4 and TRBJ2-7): ETGVTQSPTHLIKTRGQQVTLRCSSQSGHNTVSWYQQALGQGPQFIFQYYREEENGRGNFPPRFSGLQFPNYSSELNVNALELDDSALYLCASSKLGEQYFGPGTRLTVT.

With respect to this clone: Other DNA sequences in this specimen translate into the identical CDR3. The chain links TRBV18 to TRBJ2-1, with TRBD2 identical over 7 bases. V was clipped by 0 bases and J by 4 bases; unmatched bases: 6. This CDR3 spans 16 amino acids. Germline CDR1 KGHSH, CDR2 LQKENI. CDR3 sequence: CASSPPGLADYNEQFF. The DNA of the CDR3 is TGTGCCAGCTCACCACCGGGGCTAGCGGATTACAATGAGCAGTTCTTC.

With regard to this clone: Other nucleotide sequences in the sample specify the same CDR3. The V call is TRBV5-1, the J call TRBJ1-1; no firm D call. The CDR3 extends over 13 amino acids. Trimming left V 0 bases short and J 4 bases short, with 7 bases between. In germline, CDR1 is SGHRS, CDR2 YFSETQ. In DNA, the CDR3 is TGCGCCAGCAGCTTGGAGAGAGGCACTGAAGCTTTCTTT. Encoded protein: CASSLERGTEAFF.

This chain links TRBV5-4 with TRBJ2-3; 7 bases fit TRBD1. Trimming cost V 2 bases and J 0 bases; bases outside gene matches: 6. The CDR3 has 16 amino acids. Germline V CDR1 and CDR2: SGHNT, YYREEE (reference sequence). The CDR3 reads CASSFPDRASTDTQYF. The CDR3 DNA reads TGTGCCAGCAGCTTTCCCGACAGGGCTAGCACAGATACGCAGTATTTT.